Presented here are 27 T cell receptor beta chains from one specimen sequenced in a study of blood T cell repertoires in COVID-19. TCRdb's copy holds only in-frame clones and misses some; the assay was immunoSEQ multiplex PCR. The data hold roughly 200,000 clones, with roughly 85% observed a single time. Material: peripheral blood. Receptors were obtained from a woman aged 80 or over with acute or convalescent COVID-19.

The chain carries TRBV7-9 and TRBJ2-5; D may be TRBD2 (5 bases). CDR1 and CDR2 (germline): SEHNR, FQNEAQ (reference sequence). Trimming removed 5 bases at V and 1 base at J, with 11 bases between. The CDR3 has 14 amino acids. The CDR3 DNA sequence: TGTGCCAGCAGCCAAGCGGACCGCCAAGAGACCCAGTACTTC. Protein product: CASSQADRQETQYF.

This rearrangement joins TRBV7-3 to TRBJ1-1; D unresolved. The germline gives CDR1 SGHTA, CDR2 FQGTGA. With 8 bases removed from V and 5 bases from J, the gap between germline ends came to 15 bases. There are 13 residues in the CDR3. CDR3 region: CASSTSGWTEAFF. The DNA for the CDR3 is TGTGCCAGCTCCACGTCGGGTTGGACTGAAGCTTTCTTT.

The V and J genes are TRBV6-4 and TRBJ1-4; TRBD1 matches at 8 bases. The V and J ends lost 7 bases and 2 bases, in that order; junction bases with no gene match: 9. The CDR3 spans 16 residues. Germline V CDR1 and CDR2: MRHNA, SNTAGT. CDR3 protein: CASNGAGGRTNEKLFF. In DNA, the CDR3 is TGTGCCAGCAATGGGGCAGGGGGCCGGACTAATGAAAAACTGTTTTTT.

The V call is TRBV4-3, the J call TRBJ1-1; D not resolved. The CDR3 is 15 amino acids. Trimming took off 1 base at V and 1 base at J, with 10 bases between the two ends. Germline V gene lookup returns CDR1 LGHNA and CDR2 YSLEER. DNA for the CDR3: TGCGCCAGCAGCCAAGCCGACAAGACGAACACTGAAGCTTTCTTT. This sequence encodes CASSQADKTNTEAFF.

The chain uses TRBV16 and TRBJ1-4, with D tentatively TRBD1 (6 bases). V was trimmed by 0 bases and J by 11 bases, leaving 10 bases between them. Germline CDR1 reads KGHSY; CDR2 reads FQNENV. This CDR3 region has 13 residues. The CDR3 nucleotides are TGTGCCAGCAGCCAATCGGGCCAGGGGAAACTGTTTTTT. As protein: CASSQSGQGKLFF. The entire variable domain, with the rest obtained from reference TRBV16 and TRBJ1-4, is as follows: GEEVAQTPKHLVRGEGQKAKLYCAPIKGHSYVFWYQQVLKNEFKFLISFQNENVFDETGMPKERFSAKCLPNSPCSLEIQATKLEDSAVYFCASSQSGQGKLFFGSGTQLSVL.

The chain is built from TRBV5-4 and TRBJ2-7; D call uncertain. With 4 bases removed from V and 3 bases from J, the gap between germline ends came to 11 bases. Per the germline V gene, CDR1 is SGHNT and CDR2 is YYREEE (reference sequence). The CDR3 runs 13 residues. The CDR3 coding sequence is TGTGCCAGCAGCGTACAGTCGAACTACGAGCAGTACTTC. This gives the protein CASSVQSNYEQYF.

CDR3 protein: CASSSHIAGAVDTQYF. The CDR3 DNA follows: TGCGCCAGCAGCTCCCATATAGCGGGAGCCGTAGATACGCAGTATTTT. The chain employs TRBV5-1 and TRBJ2-3, with 9 bases aligning to TRBD2. The CDR3 consists of 16 residues. The V gene end was trimmed by 3 bases and the J gene end by 5 bases; junction bases not matched to a gene: 10. Germline V gene sequence: CDR1 SGHRS, CDR2 YFSETQ.

The chain uses TRBV2 and TRBJ2-7, with 7 nucleotides matching TRBD1. This CDR3 comprises 13 residues. J lost 7 bases, V lost 6 bases, and 9 bases had no gene match. Germline loops: CDR1 SNHLY, CDR2 FYNNEI. CDR3 sequence (DNA): TGTGCCAGCAGCCCGACAGGGTTTGGTGAGCAGTACTTC. Amino acids: CASSPTGFGEQYF.

The rearrangement uses TRBV7-6 and TRBJ2-7, with a tentative D call TRBD1 (5 bases). Trimming stripped 4 bases from V and 3 bases from J, with 13 bases between. Germline V lookup: CDR1 SGHVS, CDR2 FNYEAQ. The CDR3 spans 14 residues. This CDR3 is CASSSGPLSYEQYF. CDR3 nucleotides: TGTGCCAGCAGCTCAGGGCCCCTGAGCTACGAGCAGTACTTC.

V gene TRBV30 combines with J gene TRBJ1-3, with TRBD1 as a possible D gene (5 bases). V lost 3 bases, J lost 4 bases, and 10 bases lay in between. Germline lookup yields CDR1 GTSNPN and CDR2 SVGIG (reference sequence). CDR3 size: 13 residues. CDR3 protein: CAWSGGFGNTIYF. DNA of the CDR3: TGTGCCTGGAGCGGGGGATTCGGAAACACCATATATTTT.

A few counts support this clone. This chain links TRBV24-1 with TRBJ2-1; 13 bases are shared with TRBD2. V lost 2 bases and J lost 8; bases outside the gene matches: 2. The CDR3 sequence is 15 residues long. Germline assignment: CDR1 KGHDR and CDR2 SFDVKD. DNA of the CDR3: TGTGCCACCAGTGATTGGACTAGCGGGAGTGATGAGCAGTTCTTC. Translated: CATSDWTSGSDEQFF.

CDR3 residues: CASSLGRMDYNEQFF. CDR3 in DNA: TGTGCCAGCAGTTTAGGGAGGATGGACTACAATGAGCAGTTCTTC. The V call is TRBV28, the J call TRBJ2-1; D might be TRBD2 (6 bases). The CDR3 has 15 amino acids. Germline CDR1 MDHEN, CDR2 SYDVKM. Between the trimmed V and J ends, which lost 2 bases and 3 bases, there was a span of 11 bases.

This chain connects TRBV16 to TRBJ1-6; D remains ambiguous. Per the germline V gene, CDR1 is KGHSY and CDR2 is FQNENV. The CDR3 runs to 14 residues. V lost 4 bases and J lost 8, with 12 bases in between. CDR3 sequence reads: CASSPRGSDSPLHF. The CDR3 DNA sequence: TGTGCCAGCAGCCCTCGCGGGTCGGATTCACCCCTCCACTTT.

The gene calls are TRBV7-2 and TRBJ2-3, with D possibly being TRBD2 (5 bases). Per the germline V gene, CDR1 is SGHTA and CDR2 is FQGNSA. Deletions cut 2 bases from V and 8 bases from J, with 14 bases between. The CDR3 contains 14 residues. CDR3 loop: CASSLFTRGGTQYF. As DNA, the CDR3 is TGTGCCAGCAGCTTATTTACTAGAGGCGGTACGCAGTATTTT.

In its sample, this clone was seen a few times. The V call is TRBV6-5, the J call TRBJ2-2, with 7 bases identical to TRBD2. The CDR3 consists of 15 residues. The V and J ends lost 5 bases and 4 bases, in that order; junction bases with no gene match: 7. The germline CDR1 and CDR2 sequences are MNHEY and SVGAGI. The CDR3 nucleotides are TGTGCCAGCAGTAAAATGGGGGAGGGCACCGGGGAGCTGTTTTTT. As protein: CASSKMGEGTGELFF.

The rearrangement joins TRBV5-1 to TRBJ1-1; unclear D gene. Trimming left V 6 bases short and J 2 bases short, with 14 bases between. Germline CDR1 reads SGHRS; CDR2 reads YFSETQ. This CDR3 has 14 amino acids. CDR3 loop: CASTWSGSNTEAFF. CDR3 nucleotide sequence: TGCGCCAGCACTTGGAGCGGATCTAACACTGAAGCTTTCTTT.

The chain couples TRBV7-9 to TRBJ2-7, with TRBD1 identical over 8 bases. The germline V gene encodes CDR1 SEHNR and CDR2 FQNEAQ (reference sequence). The CDR3 is made up of 15 amino acids. V trimming: 5 bases; J trimming: 4 bases; junction bases outside the gene matches: 10. CDR3: CASSARTGFGYEQYF. CDR3 nucleotide sequence: TGTGCCAGCAGCGCAAGGACAGGGTTCGGGTACGAGCAGTACTTC.

V and J are TRBV5-4 and TRBJ2-2, with D maybe TRBD2 (5 bases). The V and J ends lost 3 bases and 2 bases respectively, with 14 bases between them. CDR1 and CDR2 (germline): SGHNT, YYREEE (reference sequence). The CDR3 sequence is 16 residues long. The CDR3 sequence is CASSSQAGLNTGELFF. The CDR3, as DNA: TGTGCCAGCAGCTCCCAGGCCGGACTTAACACCGGGGAGCTGTTTTTT. Full variable domain (outside the CDR3, taken from reference TRBV5-4 and TRBJ2-2): ETGVTQSPTHLIKTRGQQVTLRCSSQSGHNTVSWYQQALGQGPQFIFQYYREEENGRGNFPPRFSGLQFPNYSSELNVNALELDDSALYLCASSSQAGLNTGELFFGEGSRLTVL.

This clone came up once. The chain combines TRBV5-1 with TRBJ2-5; D is possibly TRBD1 (6 bases). The V end lost 6 bases, the J end lost 1 base, and 10 bases lay between the germline ends. The CDR3 spans 13 residues. CDR1 and CDR2 (germline): SGHRS, YFSETQ. DNA for the CDR3: TGCGCCAGCACAAACAGGGTCCAAGAGACCCAGTACTTC. Translated, it gives CASTNRVQETQYF.

The rearrangement uses TRBV11-1 and TRBJ2-5; D may be TRBD1 (7 bases). The CDR3 covers 13 residues. Germline V gives CDR1 SGHAT, CDR2 FQDESV (reference sequence). Trimming left V 3 bases short and J 5 bases short, with 10 bases between. This chain's CDR3 is CASSFQGGETQYF. CDR3 in DNA: TGTGCCAGCAGCTTCCAGGGGGGTGAGACCCAGTACTTC.

The chain is built from TRBV11-3 and TRBJ2-5; 9 bases line up with TRBD1. Germline lookup yields CDR1 SGHNT and CDR2 YENEEA. This CDR3 is built from 18 residues. V trimming: 2 bases; J trimming: 5 bases; junction bases outside the gene matches: 15. CDR3 sequence reads: CASSLRGRTGVGGETQYF. CDR3 sequence (DNA): TGTGCCAGCAGCTTACGGGGAAGGACAGGGGTTGGTGGGGAGACCCAGTACTTC.

J is TRBJ1-3 and V is TRBV24-1, with unresolved D. V lost 0 bases and J lost 0, with 5 bases in between. This CDR3 spans 15 amino acids. The germline V gene has CDR1 KGHDR and CDR2 SFDVKD. The CDR3 sequence: CATSDLHSSGNTIYF. In nucleotides, the CDR3 is TGTGCCACCAGTGATTTGCATAGCTCTGGAAACACCATATATTTT.

The chain uses TRBV19 and TRBJ1-4; D is ambiguous. The ends were cut back, 6 bases at V and 8 bases at J, with 10 bases in the middle. CDR3 length equals 12 residues. CDR1 is LNHDA, CDR2 SQIVND, per germline (reference sequence). For the CDR3, the DNA is TGTGCCAGTAGCGTACGGTGGGAAAAACTGTTTTTT. Protein sequence: CASSVRWEKLFF.

This chain's CDR3 is CASSIGDREHYGYTF. For the CDR3, the DNA is TGTGCCAGCAGTATCGGGGACAGGGAACATTATGGCTACACCTTC. The rearrangement links TRBV5-6 to TRBJ1-2; 9 nucleotides match TRBD1. The germline gives CDR1 SGHDT, CDR2 YYEEEE. The CDR3 covers 15 residues. V gave up 5 bases and J gave up 5 bases; unmatched junction bases: 10.

The genes are TRBV28 and TRBJ2-3; D might be TRBD1 (5 bases). V was shortened by 4 bases and J by 6 bases, with 14 bases between the two germline ends. From germline, CDR1 is MDHEN and CDR2 SYDVKM. The CDR3 runs 14 residues. The DNA of the CDR3 is TGTGCCAGCAGTTCCCCAGAAGGGGCCGATACGCAGTATTTT. Protein: CASSSPEGADTQYF.

The chain joins TRBV6-5 to TRBJ2-3, with TRBD1 as a possible D gene (5 bases). The CDR3 spans 14 residues. CDR1 and CDR2 (germline): MNHEY, SVGAGI. The V and J ends lost 6 bases and 2 bases respectively, with 12 bases between them. CDR3 DNA sequence: TGTGCCAGCAGACCACTCAGGGTCACAGATACGCAGTATTTT. Encoded protein: CASRPLRVTDTQYF.

The chain links TRBV29-1 to TRBJ2-7; 10 nucleotides agree with TRBD2. This CDR3 comprises 14 residues. Germline CDR1 is SQVTM and CDR2 is ANQGSEA. The V gene end was trimmed by 4 bases and the J gene end by 0 bases; junction bases not matched to a gene: 3. The CDR3 bases are TGCAGCGTTGTGGCTAGCGGGAGCTCCTACGAGCAGTACTTC. Translating gives CSVVASGSSYEQYF.